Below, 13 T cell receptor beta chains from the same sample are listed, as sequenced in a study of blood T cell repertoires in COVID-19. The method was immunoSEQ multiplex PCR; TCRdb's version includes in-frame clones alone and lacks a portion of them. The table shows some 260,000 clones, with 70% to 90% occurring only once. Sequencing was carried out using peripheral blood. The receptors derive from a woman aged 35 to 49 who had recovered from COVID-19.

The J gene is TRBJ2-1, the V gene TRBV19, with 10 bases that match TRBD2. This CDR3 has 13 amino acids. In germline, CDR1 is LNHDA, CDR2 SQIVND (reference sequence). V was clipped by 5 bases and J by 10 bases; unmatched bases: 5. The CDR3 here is CASSRELAGEQFF. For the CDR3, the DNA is TGTGCCAGTAGTCGCGAACTAGCGGGGGAGCAGTTCTTC. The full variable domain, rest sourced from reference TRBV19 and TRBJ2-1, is DGGITQSPKYLFRKEGQNVTLSCEQNLNHDAMYWYRQDPGQGLRLIYYSQIVNDFQKGDIAEGYSVSREKKESFPLTVTSAQKNPTAFYLCASSRELAGEQFFGPGTRLTVL.

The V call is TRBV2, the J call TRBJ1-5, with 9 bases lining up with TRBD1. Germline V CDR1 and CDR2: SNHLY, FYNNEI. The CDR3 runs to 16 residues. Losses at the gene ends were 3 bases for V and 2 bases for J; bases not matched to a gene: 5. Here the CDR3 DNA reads TGTGCCAGCAGTGATTGGGGACAGGGTCGCAATCAGCCCCAGCATTTT. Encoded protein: CASSDWGQGRNQPQHF.

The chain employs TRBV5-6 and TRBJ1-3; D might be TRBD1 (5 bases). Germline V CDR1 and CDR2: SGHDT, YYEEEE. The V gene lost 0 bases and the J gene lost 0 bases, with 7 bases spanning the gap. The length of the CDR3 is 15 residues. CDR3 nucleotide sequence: TGTGCCAGCAGCTTGGACAGGAGCTCTGGAAACACCATATATTTT. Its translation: CASSLDRSSGNTIYF.

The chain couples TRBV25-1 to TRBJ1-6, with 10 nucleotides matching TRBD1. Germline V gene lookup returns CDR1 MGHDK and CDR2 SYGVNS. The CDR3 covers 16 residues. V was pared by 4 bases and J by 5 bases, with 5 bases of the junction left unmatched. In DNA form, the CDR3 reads TGTGCCAGCAGTGCCCCCGGGACAGGGGATAATTCACCCCTCCACTTT. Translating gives CASSAPGTGDNSPLHF.

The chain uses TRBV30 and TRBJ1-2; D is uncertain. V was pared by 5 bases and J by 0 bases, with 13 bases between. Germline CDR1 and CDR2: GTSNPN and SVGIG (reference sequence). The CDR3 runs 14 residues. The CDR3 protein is CAWADGESNYGYTF. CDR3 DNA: TGTGCCTGGGCGGACGGGGAATCTAACTATGGCTACACCTTC.

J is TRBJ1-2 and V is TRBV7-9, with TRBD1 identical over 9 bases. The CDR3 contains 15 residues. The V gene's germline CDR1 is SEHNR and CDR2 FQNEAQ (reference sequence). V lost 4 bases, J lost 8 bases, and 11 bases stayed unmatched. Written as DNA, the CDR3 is TGTGCCAGCAGCTCATGGACAGGGGCAGTTCGGGGCTACACCTTC. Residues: CASSSWTGAVRGYTF.

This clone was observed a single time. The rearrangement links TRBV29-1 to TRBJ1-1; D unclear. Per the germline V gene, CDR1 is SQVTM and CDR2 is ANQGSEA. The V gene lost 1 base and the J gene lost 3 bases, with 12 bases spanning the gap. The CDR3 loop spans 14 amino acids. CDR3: CSVEGRVEHTEAFF. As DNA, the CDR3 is TGCAGCGTTGAAGGGAGGGTCGAGCACACTGAAGCTTTCTTT.

In DNA form, the CDR3 reads TGTGCCAGCAGCTTAGAAGGGGGCGGAGCAGATACGCAGTATTTT. Translating gives CASSLEGGGADTQYF. The gene calls are TRBV7-9 and TRBJ2-3, with 7 bases aligning to TRBD1. Germline CDR1 SEHNR, CDR2 FQNEAQ (reference sequence). The V segment lost 1 base and the J segment 4 bases; nucleotides outside the gene matches: 5. This CDR3 is 15 amino acids long.

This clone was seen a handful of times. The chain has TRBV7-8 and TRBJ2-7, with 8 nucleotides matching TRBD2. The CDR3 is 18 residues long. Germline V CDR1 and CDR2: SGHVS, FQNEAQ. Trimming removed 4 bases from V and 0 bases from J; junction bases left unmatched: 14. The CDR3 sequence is CASSSRGSGTVSSYEQYF. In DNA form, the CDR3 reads TGTGCCAGCAGCTCCCGGGGTAGCGGGACGGTCAGCTCCTACGAGCAGTACTTC. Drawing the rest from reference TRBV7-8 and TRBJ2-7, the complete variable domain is GAGVSQSPRYKVAKRGQDVALRCDPISGHVSLFWYQQALGQGPEFLTYFQNEAQLDKSGLPSDRFFAERPEGSVSTLKIQRTQQEDSAVYLCASSSRGSGTVSSYEQYFGPGTRLTVT.

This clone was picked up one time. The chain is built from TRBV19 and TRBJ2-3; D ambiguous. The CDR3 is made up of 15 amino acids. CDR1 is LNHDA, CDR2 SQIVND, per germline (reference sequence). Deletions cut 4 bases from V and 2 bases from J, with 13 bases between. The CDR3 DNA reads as TGTGCCAGTAGTAAGACGGAGCCGGACACAGATACGCAGTATTTT. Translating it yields CASSKTEPDTDTQYF.

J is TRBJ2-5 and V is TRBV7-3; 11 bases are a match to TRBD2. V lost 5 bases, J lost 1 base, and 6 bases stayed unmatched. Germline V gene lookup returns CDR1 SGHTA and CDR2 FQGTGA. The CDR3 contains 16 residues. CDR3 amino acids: CASSPYGTSGQETQYF. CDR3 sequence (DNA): TGTGCCAGCAGCCCCTACGGGACTAGCGGCCAAGAGACCCAGTACTTC.

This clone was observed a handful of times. The CDR3: CASSRSGQGWTEAFF. The CDR3 coding sequence is TGTGCCAGCAGCCGTAGCGGACAGGGGTGGACTGAAGCTTTCTTT. The chain uses TRBV3-1 (or the pseudogene TRBV3-2) and TRBJ1-1; 9 positions agree with TRBD1. Germline values: CDR1 LGHDT, CDR2 YNNKEL (reference sequence). This CDR3 has 15 residues. J was trimmed by 5 bases and V by 4 bases; bases with no gene match: 8.

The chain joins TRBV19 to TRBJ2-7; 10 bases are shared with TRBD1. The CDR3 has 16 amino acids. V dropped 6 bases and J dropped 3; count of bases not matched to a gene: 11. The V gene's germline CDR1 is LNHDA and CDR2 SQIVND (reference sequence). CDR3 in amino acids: CASSQTGTGVSYEQYF. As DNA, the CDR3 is TGTGCCAGTAGCCAGACCGGGACAGGGGTAAGCTACGAGCAGTACTTC.